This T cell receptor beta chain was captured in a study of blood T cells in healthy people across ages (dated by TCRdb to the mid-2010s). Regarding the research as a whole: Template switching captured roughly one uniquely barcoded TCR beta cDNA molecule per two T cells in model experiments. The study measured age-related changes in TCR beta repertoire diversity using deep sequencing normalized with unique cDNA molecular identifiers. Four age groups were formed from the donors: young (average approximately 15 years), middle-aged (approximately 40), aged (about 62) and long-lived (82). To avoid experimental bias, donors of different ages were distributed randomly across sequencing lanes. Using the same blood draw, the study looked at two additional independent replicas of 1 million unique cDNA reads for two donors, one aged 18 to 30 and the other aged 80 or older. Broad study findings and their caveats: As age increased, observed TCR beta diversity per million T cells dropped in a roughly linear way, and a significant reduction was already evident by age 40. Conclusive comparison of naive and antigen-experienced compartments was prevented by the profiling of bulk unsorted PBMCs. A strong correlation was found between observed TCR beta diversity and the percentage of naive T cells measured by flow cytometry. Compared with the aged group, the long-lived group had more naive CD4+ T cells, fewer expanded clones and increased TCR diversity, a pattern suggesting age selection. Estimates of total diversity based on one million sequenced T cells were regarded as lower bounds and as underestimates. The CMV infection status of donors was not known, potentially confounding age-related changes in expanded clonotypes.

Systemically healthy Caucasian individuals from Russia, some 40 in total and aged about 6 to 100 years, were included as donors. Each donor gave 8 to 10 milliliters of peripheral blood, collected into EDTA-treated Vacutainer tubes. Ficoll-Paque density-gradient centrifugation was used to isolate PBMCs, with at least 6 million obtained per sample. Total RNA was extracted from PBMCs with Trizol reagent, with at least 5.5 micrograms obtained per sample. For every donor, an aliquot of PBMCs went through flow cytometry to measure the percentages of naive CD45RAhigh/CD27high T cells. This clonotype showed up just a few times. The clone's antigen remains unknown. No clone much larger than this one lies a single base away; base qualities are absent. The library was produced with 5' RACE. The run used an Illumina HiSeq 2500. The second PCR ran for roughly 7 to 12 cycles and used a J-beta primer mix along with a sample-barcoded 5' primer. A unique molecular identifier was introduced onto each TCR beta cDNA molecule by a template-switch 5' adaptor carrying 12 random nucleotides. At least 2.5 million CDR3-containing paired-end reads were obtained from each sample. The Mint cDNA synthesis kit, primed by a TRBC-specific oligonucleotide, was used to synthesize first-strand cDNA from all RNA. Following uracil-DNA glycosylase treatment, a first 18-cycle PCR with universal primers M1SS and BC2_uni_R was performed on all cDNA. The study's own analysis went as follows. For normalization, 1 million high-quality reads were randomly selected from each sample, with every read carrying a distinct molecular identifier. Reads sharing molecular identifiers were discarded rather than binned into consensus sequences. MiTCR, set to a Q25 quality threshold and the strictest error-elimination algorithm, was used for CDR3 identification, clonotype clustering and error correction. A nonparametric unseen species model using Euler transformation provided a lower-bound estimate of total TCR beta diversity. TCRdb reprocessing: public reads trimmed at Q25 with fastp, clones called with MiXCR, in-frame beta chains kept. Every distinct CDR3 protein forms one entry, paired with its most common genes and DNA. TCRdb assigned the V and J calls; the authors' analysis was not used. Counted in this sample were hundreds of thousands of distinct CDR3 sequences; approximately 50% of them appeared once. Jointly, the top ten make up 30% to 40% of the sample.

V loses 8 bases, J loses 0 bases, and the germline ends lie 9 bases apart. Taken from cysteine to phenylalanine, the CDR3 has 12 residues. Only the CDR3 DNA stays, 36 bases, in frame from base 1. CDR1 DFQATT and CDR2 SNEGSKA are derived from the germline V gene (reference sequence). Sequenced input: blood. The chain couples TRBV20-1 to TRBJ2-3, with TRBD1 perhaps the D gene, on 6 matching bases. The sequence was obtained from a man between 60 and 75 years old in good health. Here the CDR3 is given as CSTRGSTDTQYF. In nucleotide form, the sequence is TGCAGTACGAGGGGGAGCACAGATACGCAGTATTTT.